This T cell receptor beta chain was identified during a study of technical replicates of blood from a handful of donors. Data came from immunoSEQ multiplex PCR; TCRdb stores just in-frame clones and leaves some out. Counted here are 80,000 to 95,000 clones, 94% occurring once; the ten biggest clones make up roughly 0.22%. CDR1 and CDR2 (germline): KGHSH, LQKENI. After removal of 6 bases from V and 3 bases from J, the junction contained 10 bases not matched to a gene. The CDR3 is 16 amino acids. Sequencing used T cells isolated from PBMCs. The clonotype comes from a human donor in good health. This rearrangement joins TRBV18 to TRBJ2-1, with TRBD1 matching over 8 bases. CDR3 DNA: TGTGCCAGCTCCCAAAAGGGGGGACAGGTCTACAATGAGCAGTTCTTC. It is translated as CASSQKGGQVYNEQFF.